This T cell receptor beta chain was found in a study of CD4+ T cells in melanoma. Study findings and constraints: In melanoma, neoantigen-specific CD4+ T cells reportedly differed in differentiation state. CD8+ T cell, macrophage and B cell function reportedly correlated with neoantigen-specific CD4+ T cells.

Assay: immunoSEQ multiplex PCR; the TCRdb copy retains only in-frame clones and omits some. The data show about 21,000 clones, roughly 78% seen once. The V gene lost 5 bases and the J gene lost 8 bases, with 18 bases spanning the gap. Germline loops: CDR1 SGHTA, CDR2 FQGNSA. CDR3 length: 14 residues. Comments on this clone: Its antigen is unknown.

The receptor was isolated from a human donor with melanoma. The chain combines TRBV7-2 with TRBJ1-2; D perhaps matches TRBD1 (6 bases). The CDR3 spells CASSPRSGARGYTF. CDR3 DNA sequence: TGTGCCAGCAGCCCCAGATCAGGGGCGCGAGGCTACACCTTC.